What follows are 11 T cell receptor beta chains derived from one specimen sequenced in a study of blood T cell repertoires in COVID-19. Produced via immunoSEQ multiplex PCR; TCRdb's table is partial and in-frame only. Seen here are a few hundred thousand clones, approximately 85% observed once, and the top ten hold 1.5% to 2%. Sequencing was done on a sample of PBMCs or T cells enriched from blood (not recorded which). The origin of the receptors is a woman in her fifties or sixties who had recovered from COVID-19.

This clone was seen a few times. The chain couples TRBV7-9 to TRBJ2-6; 7 bases agree with TRBD2. Germline V gene data show CDR1 as SEHNR and CDR2 as FQNEAQ (reference sequence). V dropped 3 bases and J dropped 8; count of bases not matched to a gene: 4. The CDR3 length is 14 residues. The CDR3: CASSLGGATNVLTF. The CDR3 region has the DNA TGTGCCAGCAGCTTGGGAGGGGCGACCAACGTCCTGACTTTC.

This chain uses TRBV28 with TRBJ1-5; 9 nucleotides match TRBD1. Germline assignment: CDR1 MDHEN and CDR2 SYDVKM. V was pared by 5 bases and J by 2 bases, with 7 bases of the junction left unmatched. This CDR3 has 16 amino acids. The CDR3 DNA reads TGTGCCAGCAGTCCAAGACAGGGGGACGGCAATCAGCCCCAGCATTTT. Its translation: CASSPRQGDGNQPQHF.

This clone was counted a few times. The chain employs TRBV29-1 and TRBJ1-2; 7 nucleotides match TRBD1. The junction had 7 bases not matched to a gene; V was cut back by 4 bases and J by 2 bases. CDR1 is SQVTM and CDR2 is ANQGSEA in the germline V gene. CDR3 size: 14 residues. The CDR3 coding sequence is TGCAGCGTTGGAATGAGACAGGGCAACTATGGCTACACCTTC. Translating gives CSVGMRQGNYGYTF.

This chain joins TRBV19 and TRBJ2-3, with a weak D call TRBD2 (6 bases). This CDR3 contains 14 residues. Germline CDR1 reads LNHDA; CDR2 reads SQIVND (reference sequence). V was clipped by 2 bases and J by 2 bases, with 8 bases between them. The CDR3 here is CASSIRTNTDTQYF. The CDR3, as DNA: TGTGCCAGTAGTATACGGACTAACACAGATACGCAGTATTTT.

In its sample, this clone was seen many times. The chain carries TRBV28 and TRBJ1-2, with 11 bases aligning to TRBD1. Germline V gives CDR1 MDHEN, CDR2 SYDVKM. V shed 6 bases, J shed 7 bases, and the junction held 7 bases outside the gene matches. The CDR3 contains 14 residues. CDR3 nucleotides: TGTGCCAGCAGCCAAGGACAGGGGGCTGTTGGCTACACCTTC. Translation: CASSQGQGAVGYTF.

The rearrangement links TRBV6-5 to TRBJ1-1; D not resolved. Germline lookup yields CDR1 MNHEY and CDR2 SVGAGI. The CDR3 covers 15 residues. Trimming left V 6 bases short and J 0 bases short, with 14 bases between. This chain's CDR3 is CASRYNSVMNTEAFF. The CDR3 DNA reads TGTGCCAGCAGGTATAACTCCGTCATGAACACTGAAGCTTTCTTT.

This chain uses TRBV12-5 with TRBJ1-6; possibly TRBD1 for D (5 bases). Trimming left V 7 bases short and J 7 bases short, with 14 bases between. This CDR3 has 14 amino acids. CDR1 LGHNT and CDR2 FRNRAP come from the germline V gene. The CDR3 DNA sequence: TGTGCTAGTGCCCGGGGGACGGACAATTCACCCCTCCACTTT. This codes for CASARGTDNSPLHF.

This rearrangement joins TRBV7-2 to TRBJ2-3; D possibly corresponds to TRBD1 (8 bases). Per the germline V gene, CDR1 is SGHTA and CDR2 is FQGNSA. V lost 1 base and J 3 bases, leaving 14 bases between the germline ends. This CDR3 is 16 amino acids long. CDR3 DNA sequence: TGTGCCAGCAGCTTAGACAGGGGGGGGAAGACAGATACGCAGTATTTT. Its translation is CASSLDRGGKTDTQYF. Full variable domain (remainder filled in from reference TRBV7-2 and TRBJ2-3): GAGVSQSPSNKVTEKGKDVELRCDPISGHTALYWYRQSLGQGLEFLIYFQGNSAPDKSGLPSDRFSAERTGGSVSTLTIQRTQQEDSAVYLCASSLDRGGKTDTQYFGPGTRLTVL.

The gene calls are TRBV7-9 and TRBJ2-6; D possibly corresponds to TRBD1 (6 bases). The germline V gene encodes CDR1 SEHNR and CDR2 FQNEAQ (reference sequence). V lost 4 bases and J lost 0, with 10 bases in between. The CDR3 is made up of 16 amino acids. The CDR3 protein is CASSSGHSSGANVLTF. In DNA, the CDR3 is TGTGCCAGCAGCTCGGGACATTCCTCTGGGGCCAACGTCCTGACTTTC.

The V and J genes are TRBV28 and TRBJ2-7, with 7 bases aligning to TRBD2. The J segment lost 0 bases and the V segment lost 3 bases, leaving 5 bases of the junction unmatched. The CDR3 has 15 amino acids. Germline V gene data show CDR1 as MDHEN and CDR2 as SYDVKM. The CDR3 loop reads CASSFQRGGSYEQYF. DNA of the CDR3: TGTGCCAGCAGTTTTCAGCGGGGAGGCTCCTACGAGCAGTACTTC. The full variable domain, with the rest looked up from reference TRBV28 and TRBJ2-7, is DVKVTQSSRYLVKRTGEKVFLECVQDMDHENMFWYRQDPGLGLRLIYFSYDVKMKEKGDIPEGYSVSREKKERFSLILESASTNQTSMYLCASSFQRGGSYEQYFGPGTRLTVT.

The V call is TRBV28, the J call TRBJ2-7, with D possibly being TRBD1 (6 bases). The CDR3 consists of 14 residues. Trimming cost V 6 bases and J 2 bases, with 14 bases left between them. CDR1 and CDR2 from the germline V gene are MDHEN and SYDVKM. The CDR3 loop reads CASSRQGTAYEQYF. The CDR3, as DNA: TGTGCCAGCAGCCGGCAGGGGACGGCCTACGAGCAGTACTTC.